This T cell receptor beta chain was sequenced during a study of T cells in Graves' hyperthyroidism and ophthalmopathy. Overall study results and limits: Ophthalmopathy got predicted by the model a median 6.5 months before its onset.

Germline assignment: CDR1 SGHTA and CDR2 FQGTGA. The CDR3 runs 14 residues. V lost 1 base and J 0 bases, leaving 6 bases between the germline ends. This clonotype has ten or more counts. The antigen remains undetermined. RNA transcripts gave rise to amplified TCR beta CDR3 regions. HTBI primers were employed in a first-round RT-PCR of the TCR CDR3. TCRdb re-called the multiplex PCR reads through MiXCR, storing one row per CDR3 protein. The sample includes 600,000 or so distinct CDR3 sequences, more than 14% of them seen just once. Diagnoses were established using clinical symptoms, serum thyroxine and TRAb, thyroid ultrasound and orbital computed tomography.

Sequencing used blood. This TCR was sampled from a woman aged 45-65 years with Graves' ophthalmopathy. The rearrangement joins TRBV7-3 to TRBJ1-2; D gene unclear. The CDR3 bases are TGTGCCAGCAGCTTAAATCCAGCTAACTATGGCTACACCTTC. It codes for CASSLNPANYGYTF.